The subject of this entry is one T cell receptor beta chain. Its antigen is still unknown. This sample was taken from a study of vaccination and CD4 T cells after COVID-19. At the level of the study: Once diagnosed, patients had post-COVID samples drawn a median 101 days later (range 35 to 161). Findings and caveats of the study: Median SARS-CoV-2-reactive clonotype numbers went from roughly 19 to 38; this increase was not significant.

Treatment denoted: roughly 10-day PBMC culture with coronavirus spike peptide pools or control peptides (ViraFEST assay). The germline V gene encodes CDR1 MNHNS and CDR2 SASEGT. The CDR3 runs to 16 residues. V was cut by 0 bases and J by 4 bases, with 13 bases left in between. With the Oncomine TCR Beta short-read assay, DNA from cultured CD4+ T cells was sequenced. Scientists extracted genomic DNA from CD4+ T cells grown in culture. TCRdb reprocessed the PCR reads via MiXCR and lists one record per CDR3 protein. This sample has some 15,000 distinct CDR3 sequences, with 26% found just once. The receptor was derived from a human donor with COVID-19. The chain combines TRBV6-1 with TRBJ1-5; the D gene is possibly TRBD1 (6 bases). Sequenced input: cultured CD4+ T cells from blood. CDR3 sequence (DNA): TGTGCCAGCAGTGAAGCAGGGGGTTTCGGAAATCAGCCCCAGCATTTT. It translates to CASSEAGGFGNQPQHF.